Judged by abundance, the clone carrying this T cell receptor (beta chain) is medium-sized. The target antigen is unknown. The DNA ends 3 residues before the CDR3 does, and the rest of the CDR3 is filled in from the germline J gene. Heparinized whole blood, roughly 4.5 to 9 ml, came from each donor. Libraries were prepared by immunoSEQ multiplex PCR; TCRdb keeps only in-frame clonotypes and omits some of them. The repertoire shows about 35,000 clones, none seen only once; the top ten take roughly 3%. These data originate in a study of T cell clonality in common variable immunodeficiency. The study, taken as a whole, reports: Compared with healthy controls, CVID subjects showed increased TCRbeta clonality, mostly in about a third.

There are 13 residues in the CDR3. Germline V gives CDR1 MRHNA, CDR2 SNTAGT. V gave up 2 bases and J gave up 3 bases, with 4 bases separating them. The clonotype was recovered from a person between 18 and 75 years old in good health. The sequenced sample was peripheral blood mononuclear cells. This sequence joins TRBV6-4 and TRBJ2-2; no clear D. The sequenced part of the CDR3 DNA is TGTGCCAGCAGTGACAGGGACACCGGGGAG. Its translation is CASSDRDTGE. The whole CDR3 sequence reads CASSDRDTGELFF.